The TCR beta chain under discussion was sequenced for a study of early T cells in non-severe SARS-CoV-2 infection. Study results and caveats: VDJdb matches were skewed toward anti-spike CD8 T cell responses.

Trimming took off 5 bases at V and 0 bases at J, with 9 bases between the two ends. Germline CDR1 is SQVTM and CDR2 is ANQGSEA. This CDR3 is built from 13 residues. To note about this clonotype: Antigen specificity is unknown.

TCRdb analysed the 5' RACE reads with MiXCR anew, one entry per CDR3 protein. The sample includes about 76,000 distinct CDR3 sequences, around 11% of them seen just once. This clonotype originated in an adult who was a healthcare worker with PCR-confirmed SARS-CoV-2 infection or an uninfected control (not recorded which). The V call is TRBV29-1, the J call TRBJ2-3, with a tentative D call TRBD1 (6 bases). The sample was whole blood. Here the CDR3 DNA reads TGCAGCGTTACAGGGATGAGCACAGATACGCAGTATTTT. It translates to CSVTGMSTDTQYF.